This passage covers 26 T cell receptor beta chains from one sample sequenced in a study of OX40 agonist ivuxolimab in advanced cancers. Clones were read by immunoSEQ multiplex PCR, and TCRdb kept only the in-frame ones, dropping some. The top ten hold 0.3% to 0.4% of the sample, which has tens of thousands of clones, over 75% seen once. This sample comprised CD4+ or CD8+ T cells sorted from blood, obtained in a trial of the OX40 agonist ivuxolimab. The receptor source for this set is an adult with an advanced solid tumor such as melanoma, head and neck, liver or kidney cancer.

A note on this clone: Germline and junction disagree at one end, which may indicate a read error. The V gene is TRBV5-6, the J gene TRBJ2-1; the D is unclear. The CDR3 is made up of 11 amino acids. Looked up from germline, CDR1 is SGHDT and CDR2 is YYEEEE. CDR3 DNA: TGTGCCAGCAGCTTGGTATCGGTATTACTCTTC. It specifies CASSLVSVLLF.

This clone appeared a single time. J is TRBJ1-1 and V is TRBV6-5; the D is unclear. Germline loops: CDR1 MNHEY, CDR2 SVGAGI. The ends were cut back, 7 bases at V and 1 base at J, with 10 bases in the middle. This CDR3 region has 13 residues. This CDR3 is CASIEDQNTEAFF. CDR3 DNA: TGTGCCAGCATCGAGGATCAGAACACTGAAGCTTTCTTT.

The V and J genes are TRBV5-1 and TRBJ1-2, with D tentatively TRBD1 (6 bases). The CDR3 sequence is 14 residues long. V was clipped by 1 base and J by 3 bases, with 10 bases between them. Germline V gives CDR1 SGHRS, CDR2 YFSETQ. The CDR3, as DNA: TGCGCCAGCAGCTTGATGGCAGGGGACTATGGCTACACCTTC. This sequence encodes CASSLMAGDYGYTF.

This chain connects TRBV25-1 to TRBJ2-5; 10 nucleotides line up with TRBD2. This CDR3 has 16 residues. V lost 1 base and J lost 4; bases outside the gene matches: 6. Germline V gives CDR1 MGHDK, CDR2 SYGVNS. The CDR3 coding sequence is TGTGCCAGCAGTGAATCCCTGCTAGCGGGAGTAGAGACCCAGTACTTC. Its translation: CASSESLLAGVETQYF.

The chain employs TRBV15 and TRBJ2-2; D remains ambiguous. The CDR3 is 15 amino acids. Trimming shortened V by 1 base and J by 1 base, and 7 bases separated the two germline ends. Per the germline V gene, CDR1 is LNHNV and CDR2 is YYDKDF (reference sequence). CDR3 sequence reads: CATSRVGLNTGELFF. The CDR3 nucleotides are TGTGCCACCAGCAGAGTTGGCCTGAACACCGGGGAGCTGTTTTTT.

This clone turned up a few times. The chain joins TRBV4-1 to TRBJ2-3; unclear D gene. The V gene lost 1 base and the J gene lost 1 base, with 9 bases spanning the gap. CDR1 MGHRA and CDR2 YSYEKL come from the germline V gene. The CDR3 totals 15 residues. CDR3 loop: CASSQAGSGTDTQYF. In nucleotides, the CDR3 is TGCGCCAGCAGCCAAGCGGGCAGCGGCACAGATACGCAGTATTTT.

V gene TRBV19 combines with J gene TRBJ1-5, with D hard to call. Germline loops: CDR1 LNHDA, CDR2 SQIVND (reference sequence). The V end was cut by 11 bases, the J end by 0 bases, with 14 bases between. The CDR3 has 14 amino acids. CDR3 DNA sequence: TGTGCCGTAAAAGGTGTTCATAGCAATCAGCCCCAGCATTTT. As protein: CAVKGVHSNQPQHF.

The chain has TRBV4-1 and TRBJ2-4; 14 bases are shared with TRBD2. Trimming cost V 1 base and J 8 bases; bases outside gene matches: 19. This CDR3 comprises 21 residues. Germline values: CDR1 MGHRA, CDR2 YSYEKL. The CDR3 sequence is CASSQGFVPGRLAGGRDIQYF. The CDR3 DNA follows: TGCGCCAGCAGCCAAGGCTTTGTTCCGGGCCGACTAGCGGGAGGGCGGGACATTCAGTACTTC.

V usage is TRBV29-1 and J usage is TRBJ2-1; maybe TRBD2 (7 bases). With 8 bases removed from V and 9 bases from J, the gap between germline ends came to 23 bases. The germline gives CDR1 SQVTM, CDR2 ANQGSEA. This CDR3 is 14 amino acids long. CDR3 DNA: TGCAGCTCATCGGGGGGCTACTCTAGGGGTGAGCAGTTCTTC. Encoded protein: CSSSGGYSRGEQFF.

The chain couples TRBV30 to TRBJ1-2; D is perhaps TRBD1 (6 bases). Trimming removed 3 bases from V and 7 bases from J, with 12 bases in between. CDR3 length: 12 amino acids. Per germline, CDR1 GTSNPN and CDR2 SVGIG (reference sequence). This chain's CDR3 is CAWSQGGSGYTF. The CDR3 region has the DNA TGTGCCTGGAGCCAAGGGGGATCTGGCTACACCTTC.

This clone has only one observation. The V gene is TRBV28, the J gene TRBJ2-5; D might be TRBD1 or TRBD2, each matching 5 bases. The length of the CDR3 is 15 residues. V shed 4 bases and J shed 5 bases, with 17 bases lying between them. Germline V gives CDR1 MDHEN, CDR2 SYDVKM. CDR3 residues: CASSSGALGRETQYF. As DNA, the CDR3 is TGTGCCAGCAGTTCTGGGGCTTTGGGACGGGAGACCCAGTACTTC.

The rearrangement joins TRBV7-7 to TRBJ2-5; D may be TRBD1 (5 bases). V lost 2 bases and J lost 2, with 12 bases in between. Germline V gives CDR1 SSHAT, CDR2 FNYEAQ (reference sequence). CDR3 length: 15 amino acids. The CDR3 is CASSLTGQGQETQYF. DNA for the CDR3: TGTGCCAGCAGCTTAACTGGTCAGGGTCAAGAGACCCAGTACTTC.

This clone was seen a single time. The chain employs TRBV4-3 and TRBJ2-1; D gene ambiguous. Germline V gene sequence: CDR1 LGHNA, CDR2 YSLEER. V lost 2 bases and J 7 bases, leaving 9 bases between the germline ends. The CDR3 spans 13 residues. The chain's CDR3 is CASSQLNTNEQFF. The CDR3 region has the DNA TGCGCCAGCAGCCAACTGAATACTAATGAGCAGTTCTTC.

This clone was recorded once. The chain carries TRBV10-3 and TRBJ2-1; D might be TRBD1 or TRBD2, each matching 5 bases. The CDR3 is 13 amino acids. Germline CDR1 ENHRY, CDR2 SYGVKD. With 6 bases removed from V and 8 bases from J, the gap between germline ends came to 14 bases. The CDR3, as DNA: TGTGCCATCAGGGGACCGCTAGGTGATGAGCAGTTCTTC. Translating it yields CAIRGPLGDEQFF.

This clone was detected only a few times. The V and J genes are TRBV19 and TRBJ2-7, with D unresolved. Germline-derived CDR1 and CDR2 are LNHDA and SQIVND (reference sequence). The CDR3 sequence is 11 residues long. The ends were cut back, 1 base at V and 4 bases at J, with 2 bases in the middle. This chain's CDR3 is CASSIGYEQYF. The CDR3 bases are TGTGCCAGTAGTATAGGGTACGAGCAGTACTTC.

The V and J genes are TRBV2 and TRBJ1-4, with D tentatively TRBD1 (6 bases). Germline lookup yields CDR1 SNHLY and CDR2 FYNNEI. V was shortened by 1 base and J by 8 bases, with 11 bases between the two germline ends. The CDR3 covers 14 residues. CDR3 amino acids: CASSEVTGREKLFF. The CDR3 nucleotides read TGTGCCAGCAGTGAAGTGACAGGACGCGAAAAACTGTTTTTT.

The chain couples TRBV6-4 to TRBJ1-1; weak D call: TRBD1 (5 bases). The germline V gene has CDR1 MRHNA and CDR2 SNTAGT. The V gene lost 4 bases and the J gene lost 6 bases, with 12 bases spanning the gap. The CDR3 length is 13 residues. CDR3 DNA: TGTGCCAGCAGTGTTCAGGGTGGGGCTGAAGCTTTCTTT. Protein sequence: CASSVQGGAEAFF.

This chain connects TRBV7-8 to TRBJ2-2; TRBD1 aligns across 7 bases. CDR1 is SGHVS and CDR2 is FQNEAQ in the germline V gene. With V trimmed by 1 base and J by 1 base, 0 bases remained unmatched. The CDR3 loop spans 15 amino acids. CDR3 nucleotides: TGTGCCAGCAGCTTAGGGACAGGGAACACCGGGGAGCTGTTTTTT. Its protein is CASSLGTGNTGELFF.

The chain links TRBV6-5 to TRBJ2-5, with 8 bases that match TRBD1. The J segment lost 5 bases and the V segment lost 6 bases, leaving 11 bases of the junction unmatched. The germline gives CDR1 MNHEY, CDR2 SVGAGI. The CDR3 totals 15 residues. The CDR3 spells CASRKRTGILETQYF. CDR3 nucleotide sequence: TGTGCCAGCAGGAAACGGACAGGGATTCTTGAGACCCAGTACTTC.

The genes are TRBV5-1 and TRBJ2-3, with D perhaps matching TRBD2 (7 bases). V lost 1 base and J 3 bases, leaving 15 bases between the germline ends. The length of the CDR3 is 16 residues. The germline V gene has CDR1 SGHRS and CDR2 YFSETQ. The CDR3, as DNA: TGCGCCAGCAGCTTGCGGGCGGGGGCAGGGACAGATACGCAGTATTTT. Protein sequence: CASSLRAGAGTDTQYF.

This sequence joins TRBV18 and TRBJ1-2; weak D call: TRBD1 (5 bases). V lost 6 bases and J 0 bases, leaving 14 bases between the germline ends. CDR3 length: 15 amino acids. Germline CDR1 KGHSH, CDR2 LQKENI. The CDR3 here is CASSEGPGANYGYTF. CDR3 in DNA: TGTGCCAGCTCCGAGGGGCCGGGAGCTAACTATGGCTACACCTTC.

The J gene is TRBJ1-1, the V gene TRBV5-1, with a tentative D call TRBD1 (6 bases). V lost 0 bases and J 5 bases, leaving 14 bases between the germline ends. CDR1 is SGHRS and CDR2 is YFSETQ in the germline V gene. CDR3 size: 15 residues. The CDR3 loop reads CASSLVPGARTEAFF. Written as DNA, the CDR3 is TGCGCCAGCAGCTTGGTTCCGGGGGCGCGGACTGAAGCTTTCTTT.

This chain joins TRBV9 and TRBJ2-3; the match to TRBD1 covers 11 bases. The V gene end was trimmed by 4 bases and the J gene end by 5 bases; junction bases not matched to a gene: 9. The CDR3 has 16 amino acids. Per germline, CDR1 SGDLS and CDR2 YYNGEE. The CDR3 protein is CASSSRTGGGGDTQYF. The CDR3 DNA sequence: TGTGCCAGCAGCTCCCGGACAGGGGGCGGTGGAGATACGCAGTATTTT. The whole variable domain, remainder taken from reference TRBV9 and TRBJ2-3, is DSGVTQTPKHLITATGQRVTLRCSPRSGDLSVYWYQQSLDQGLQFLIQYYNGEERAKGNILERFSAQQFPDLHSELNLSSLELGDSALYFCASSSRTGGGGDTQYFGPGTRLTVL.

This chain links TRBV7-9 with TRBJ2-5, with D perhaps matching TRBD2 (6 bases). The ends were cut back, 3 bases at V and 2 bases at J, with 10 bases in the middle. Per germline, CDR1 SEHNR and CDR2 FQNEAQ (reference sequence). CDR3 length: 14 residues. The CDR3 coding sequence is TGTGCCAGCAGCTTTTCGGGGGATCAAGAGACCCAGTACTTC. It codes for CASSFSGDQETQYF.

V gene TRBV7-6 combines with J gene TRBJ2-2; 8 bases line up with TRBD2. J was trimmed by 4 bases and V by 1 base; bases with no gene match: 2. This CDR3 is 15 amino acids long. In germline, CDR1 is SGHVS, CDR2 FNYEAQ. CDR3 coding DNA: TGTGCCAGCAGCTTAGGCGGGAGGTTCACCGGGGAGCTGTTTTTT. It translates to CASSLGGRFTGELFF. The whole variable domain, filled in from reference TRBV7-6 and TRBJ2-2, reads GAGVSQSPRYKVTKRGQDVALRCDPISGHVSLYWYRQALGQGPEFLTYFNYEAQQDKSGLPNDRFSAERPEGSISTLTIQRTEQRDSAMYRCASSLGGRFTGELFFGEGSRLTVL.

The V and J genes are TRBV21-1 and TRBJ2-2. TRBV21-1 is a known pseudogene. This CDR3 comprises 16 residues. The CDR3 sequence is CASSKGLGIRTGELFF. CDR3 DNA: TGTGCCAGCAGCAAAGGTCTAGGGATACGTACCGGGGAGCTGTTTTTT.